This T cell receptor (beta chain) came from a study of shared clonotypes between healthy human individuals. On the study more broadly: Those who served as donors were two women and a few men between the ages of 18 and 49. The study, taken as a whole, reports: Only blood was sampled, and tissue TCR repertoires likely differ from blood ones. Non-shared clonotypes had lower generation probabilities than clonotypes shared by all four sorted-subset donors.

Germline V gene lookup returns CDR1 MDHEN and CDR2 SYDVKM. The CDR3 length is 15 residues. V lost 4 bases and J lost 1; bases outside the gene matches: 2. Here immunoSEQ multiplex PCR was the method, and the copy in TCRdb shows in-frame clones only, minus some. The table includes approximately 530,000 clones, 95% to 97% detected once. On this clone itself: As yet, its antigen is unknown. At the DNA level, this CDR3 is encoded by other sequences in the same sample as well.

It was into CD45RA+ naive and CD45RA-negative memory subsets that the CD4+ cells were split. The sequenced sample consisted of naive CD4+ T cells sorted from blood. The subset was: CD45RA+ positively selected. The sequence came from a woman younger than 45 in good health. The V and J genes are TRBV28 and TRBJ2-2; TRBD2 matches at 8 bases. The CDR3, as DNA: TGTGCCAGCAGTTCCAGCGGGAGGAACACCGGGGAGCTGTTTTTT. Translation gives CASSSSGRNTGELFF.